This T cell receptor beta chain derives from a study of T cell responses to AZD1222 COVID-19 vaccine. Study-wide results and limits: Only a handful of individuals given AZD1222 were seropositive at baseline. Most donors were white British and more were female, and clonal diversity was possibly underestimated.

Data came from immunoSEQ multiplex PCR; TCRdb stores just in-frame clones and leaves some out. The table shows around 99,000 clones, with roughly nine tenths occurring only once. Samples with a second dose at about 4 or about 12 weeks were pooled together. The CDR3 spans 16 residues. Germline V CDR1 and CDR2: SGHRS, YFSETQ. J lost 7 bases, V lost 0 bases, and 9 bases had no gene match. A word on this clone: Its antigen is currently unknown.

This chain uses TRBV5-1 with TRBJ2-5; 10 bases map to TRBD2. Sample: peripheral blood, taken 28 days after the second AZD1222 dose. The receptor was isolated from an adult who received the AZD1222 COVID-19 vaccine. CDR3 in amino acids: CASSLDWSGRAGTQYF. The CDR3 nucleotides are TGCGCCAGCAGCTTGGACTGGAGCGGGAGGGCGGGGACCCAGTACTTC.